This TCR beta chain was captured by sequencing in a study of T-cell memory formation after mild COVID-19. Across the whole study: TCR clusters mostly belonged to single donors. Study findings and constraints: Researchers found some responding clones in pre-infection memory, a sign that cross-reactive memory joined.

V was clipped by 6 bases and J by 6 bases, with 11 bases between them. This CDR3 spans 12 amino acids. Germline V gives CDR1 MNHEY, CDR2 SVGEGT. Researchers used 5'RACE with constant-segment primers to make TCR alpha and TCR beta cDNA libraries that carry sample barcodes and UMIs. TCRdb re-analysed the 5' RACE reads in MiXCR, keeping a single row per CDR3 protein. Among some 130,000 distinct CDR3 sequences listed, around 27% were seen once. Comment on this clonotype: Its matching antigen is unknown.

The sequencing input was PBMCs or a T cell subset sorted from them (not recorded which). The TCR originated in an adult woman who had mild COVID-19 (a few samples of this study predate the infection). Cell type and time point are not known. The V call is TRBV6-2 or TRBV6-3, the J call TRBJ1-1; D is ambiguous. This CDR3 is CASRIPPPEAFF. The CDR3 coding sequence is TGTGCCAGCAGGATCCCCCCCCCTGAAGCTTTCTTT.